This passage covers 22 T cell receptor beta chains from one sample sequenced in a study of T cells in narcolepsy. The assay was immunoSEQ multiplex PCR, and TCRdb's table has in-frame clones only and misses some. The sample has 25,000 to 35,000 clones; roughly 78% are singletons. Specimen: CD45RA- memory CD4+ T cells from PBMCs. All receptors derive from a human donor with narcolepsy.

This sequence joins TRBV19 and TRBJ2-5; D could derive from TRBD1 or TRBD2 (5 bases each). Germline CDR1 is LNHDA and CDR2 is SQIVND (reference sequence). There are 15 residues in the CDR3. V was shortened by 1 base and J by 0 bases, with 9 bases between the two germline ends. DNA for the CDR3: TGTGCCAGTAGTATAGTGTGGGGGTACCAAGAGACCCAGTACTTC. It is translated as CASSIVWGYQETQYF.

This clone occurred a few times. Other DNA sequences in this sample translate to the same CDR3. The CDR3 reads CASSLVGTGSKTQYF. The CDR3 DNA follows: TGTGCCAGCAGCTTGGTGGGGACAGGTTCGAAGACCCAGTACTTC. V and J are TRBV5-4 and TRBJ2-5; TRBD1 aligns across 8 bases. CDR1 is SGHNT, CDR2 YYREEE, per germline (reference sequence). Trimming removed 0 bases from V and 6 bases from J; junction bases left unmatched: 7. This CDR3 contains 15 residues.

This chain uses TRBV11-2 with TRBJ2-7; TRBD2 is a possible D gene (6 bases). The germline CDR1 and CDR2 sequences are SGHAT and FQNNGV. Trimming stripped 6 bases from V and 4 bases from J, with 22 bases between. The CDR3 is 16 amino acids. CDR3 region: CASRSPGEAIGYEQYF. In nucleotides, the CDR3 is TGTGCCAGCAGATCACCGGGGGAAGCTATAGGGTACGAGCAGTACTTC.

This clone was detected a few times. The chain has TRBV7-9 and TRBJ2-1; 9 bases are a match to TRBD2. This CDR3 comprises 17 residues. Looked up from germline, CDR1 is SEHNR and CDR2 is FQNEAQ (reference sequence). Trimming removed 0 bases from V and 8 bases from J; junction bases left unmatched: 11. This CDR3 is CASSLASSGIGWDEQFF. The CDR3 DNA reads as TGTGCCAGCAGCTTAGCGTCTAGCGGGATAGGGTGGGATGAGCAGTTCTTC.

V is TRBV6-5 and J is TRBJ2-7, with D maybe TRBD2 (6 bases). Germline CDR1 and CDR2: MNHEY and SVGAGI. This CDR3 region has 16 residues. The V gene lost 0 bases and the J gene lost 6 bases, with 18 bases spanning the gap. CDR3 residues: CASSYSRRDRRGEQYF. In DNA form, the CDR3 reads TGTGCCAGCAGTTACTCTAGGCGGGACCGCCGGGGCGAGCAGTACTTC.

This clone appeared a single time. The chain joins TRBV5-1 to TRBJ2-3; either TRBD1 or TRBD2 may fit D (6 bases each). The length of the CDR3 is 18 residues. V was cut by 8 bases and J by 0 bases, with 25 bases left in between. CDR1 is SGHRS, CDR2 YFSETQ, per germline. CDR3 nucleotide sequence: TGCGCCAGGCTAGCTATGGGGGGCGCCTCCCGTAGCACAGATACGCAGTATTTT. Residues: CARLAMGGASRSTDTQYF. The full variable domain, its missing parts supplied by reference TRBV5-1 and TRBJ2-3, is KAGVTQTPRYLIKTRGQQVTLSCSPISGHRSVSWYQQTPGQGLQFLFEYFSETQRNKGNFPGRFSGRQFSNSRSEMNVSTLELGDSALYLCARLAMGGASRSTDTQYFGPGTRLTVL.

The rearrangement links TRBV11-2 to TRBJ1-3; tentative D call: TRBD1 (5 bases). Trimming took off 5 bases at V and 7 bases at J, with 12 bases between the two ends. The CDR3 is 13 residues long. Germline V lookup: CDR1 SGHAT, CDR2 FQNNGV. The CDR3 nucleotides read TGTGCCAGCAGCCGTCTGGGGGGGAACACCATATATTTT. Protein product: CASSRLGGNTIYF.

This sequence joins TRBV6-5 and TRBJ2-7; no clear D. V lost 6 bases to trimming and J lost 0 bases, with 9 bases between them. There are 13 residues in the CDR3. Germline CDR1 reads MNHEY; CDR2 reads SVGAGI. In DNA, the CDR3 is TGTGCCAGCAGGGACCTGAGCTCCTACGAGCAGTACTTC. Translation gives CASRDLSSYEQYF.

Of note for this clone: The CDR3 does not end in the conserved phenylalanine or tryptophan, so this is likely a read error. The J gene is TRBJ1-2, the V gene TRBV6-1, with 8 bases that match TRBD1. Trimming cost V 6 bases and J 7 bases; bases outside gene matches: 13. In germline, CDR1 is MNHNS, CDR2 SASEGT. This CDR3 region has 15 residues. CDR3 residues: CASRIAGGALGGYTS. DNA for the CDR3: TGTGCCAGCAGGATAGCAGGGGGCGCTTTGGGTGGCTACACCTCC.

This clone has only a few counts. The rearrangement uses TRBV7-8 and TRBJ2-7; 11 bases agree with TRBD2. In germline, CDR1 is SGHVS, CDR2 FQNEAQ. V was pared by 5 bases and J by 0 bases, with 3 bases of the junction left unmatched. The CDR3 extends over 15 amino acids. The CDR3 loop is CASSLGLAGSYEQYF. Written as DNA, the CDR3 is TGTGCCAGCAGCCTAGGACTAGCGGGCTCCTACGAGCAGTACTTC.

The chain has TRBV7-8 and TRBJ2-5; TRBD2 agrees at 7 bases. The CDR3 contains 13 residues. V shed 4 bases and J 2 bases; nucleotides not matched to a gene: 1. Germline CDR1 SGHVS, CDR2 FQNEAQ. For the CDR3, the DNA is TGTGCCAGCAGCTGGACTAGACAAGAGACCCAGTACTTC. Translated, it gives CASSWTRQETQYF.

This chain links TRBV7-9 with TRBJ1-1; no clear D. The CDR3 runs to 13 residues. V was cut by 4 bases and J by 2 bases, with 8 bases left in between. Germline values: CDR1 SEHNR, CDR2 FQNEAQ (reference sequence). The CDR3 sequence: CASSWGFNTEAFF. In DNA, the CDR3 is TGTGCCAGCAGCTGGGGTTTTAACACTGAAGCTTTCTTT.

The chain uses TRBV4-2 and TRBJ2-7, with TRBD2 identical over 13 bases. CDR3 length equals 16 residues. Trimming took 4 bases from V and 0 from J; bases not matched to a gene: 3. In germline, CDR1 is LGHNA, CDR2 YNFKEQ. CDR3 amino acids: CASSPGTSGNSYEQYF. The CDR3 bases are TGTGCCAGCAGCCCCGGGACTAGCGGGAACTCCTACGAGCAGTACTTC.

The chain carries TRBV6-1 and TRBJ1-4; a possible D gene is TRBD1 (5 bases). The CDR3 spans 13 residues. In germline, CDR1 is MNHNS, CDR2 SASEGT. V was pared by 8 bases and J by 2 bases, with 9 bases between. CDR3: CASSRGTNEKLFF. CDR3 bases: TGTGCCAGCTCCCGGGGGACTAATGAAAAACTGTTTTTT.

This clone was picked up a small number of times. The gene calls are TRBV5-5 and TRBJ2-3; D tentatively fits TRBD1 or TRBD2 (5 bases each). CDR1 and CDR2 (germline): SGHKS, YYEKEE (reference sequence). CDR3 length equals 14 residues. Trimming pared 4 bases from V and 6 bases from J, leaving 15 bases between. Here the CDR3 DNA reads TGTGCCAGCAGCACCGGGACCCTGGGGGATACGCAGTATTTT. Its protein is CASSTGTLGDTQYF.

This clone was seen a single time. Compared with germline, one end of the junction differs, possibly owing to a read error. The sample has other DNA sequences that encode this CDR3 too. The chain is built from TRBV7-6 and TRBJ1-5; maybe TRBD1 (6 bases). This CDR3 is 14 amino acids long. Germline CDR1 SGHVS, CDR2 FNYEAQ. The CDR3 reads CASSLEGGNQPQHF. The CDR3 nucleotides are TGTGCCAGCAGCTTAGAGGGGGGCAATCAACCCCAGCATTTT. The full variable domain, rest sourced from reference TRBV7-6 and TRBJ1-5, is GAGVSQSPRYKVTKRGQDVALRCDPISGHVSLYWYRQALGQGPEFLTYFNYEAQQDKSGLPNDRFSAERPEGSISTLTIQRTEQRDSAMYRCASSLEGGNQPQHFGDGTRLSIL.

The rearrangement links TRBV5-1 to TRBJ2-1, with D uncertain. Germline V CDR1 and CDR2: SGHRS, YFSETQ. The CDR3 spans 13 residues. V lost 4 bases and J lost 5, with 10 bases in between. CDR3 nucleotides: TGCGCCAGCAGCCCGTTTAGGGACAATGAGCAGTTCTTC. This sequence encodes CASSPFRDNEQFF.

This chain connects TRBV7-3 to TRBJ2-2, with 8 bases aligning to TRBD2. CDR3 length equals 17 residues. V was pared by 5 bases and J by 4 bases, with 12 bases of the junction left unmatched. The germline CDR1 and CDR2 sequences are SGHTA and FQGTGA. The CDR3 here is CASSRGQSGSGTGELFF. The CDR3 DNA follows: TGTGCCAGCAGCCGAGGGCAGAGCGGGAGTGGCACCGGGGAGCTGTTTTTT.

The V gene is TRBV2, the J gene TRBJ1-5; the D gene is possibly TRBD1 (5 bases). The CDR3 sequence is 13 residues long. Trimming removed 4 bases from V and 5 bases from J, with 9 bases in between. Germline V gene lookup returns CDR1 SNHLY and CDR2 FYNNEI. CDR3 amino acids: CASSVGGYQPQHF. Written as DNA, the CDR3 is TGTGCCAGCAGTGTGGGGGGATATCAGCCCCAGCATTTT.

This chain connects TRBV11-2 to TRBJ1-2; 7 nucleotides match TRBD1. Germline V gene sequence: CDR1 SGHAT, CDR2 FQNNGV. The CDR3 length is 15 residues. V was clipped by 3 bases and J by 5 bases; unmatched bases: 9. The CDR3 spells CASSFRQGPRYGYTF. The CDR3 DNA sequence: TGTGCCAGCAGCTTTAGACAGGGCCCGAGATATGGCTACACCTTC.

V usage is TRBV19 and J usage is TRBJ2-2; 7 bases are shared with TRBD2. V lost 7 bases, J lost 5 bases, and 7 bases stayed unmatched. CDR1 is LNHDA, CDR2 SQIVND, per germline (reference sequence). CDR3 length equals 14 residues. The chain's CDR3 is CASTHSGLTGELFF. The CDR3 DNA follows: TGTGCCAGTACCCATAGCGGGTTAACCGGGGAGCTGTTTTTT.

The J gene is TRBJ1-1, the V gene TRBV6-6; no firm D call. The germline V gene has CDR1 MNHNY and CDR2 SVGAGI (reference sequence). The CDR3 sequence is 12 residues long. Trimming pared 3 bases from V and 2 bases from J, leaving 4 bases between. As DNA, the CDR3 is TGTGCCAGCAGTTATCAAAACACTGAAGCTTTCTTT. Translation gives CASSYQNTEAFF.